The next 32 T cell receptor beta chains were all read from a single sample in a study of T cell responses to AZD1222 COVID-19 vaccine. Sequenced by immunoSEQ multiplex PCR; TCRdb stores in-frame clones only, minus some. The sample has about 190,000 clones, 94% seen once. Sequencing was performed on peripheral blood, taken on day 0 of AZD1222 vaccination. These receptors were taken from an adult in good health.

The chain is built from TRBV7-9 and TRBJ2-3; weak D call: TRBD2 (5 bases). V shed 5 bases and J shed 2 bases, with 20 bases lying between them. CDR3 length: 17 amino acids. CDR1 and CDR2 from the germline V gene are SEHNR and FQNEAQ (reference sequence). The CDR3 here is CASSPGDLWTSTDTQYF. The CDR3 DNA reads as TGTGCCAGCAGCCCCGGAGATTTGTGGACTTCCACAGATACGCAGTATTTT.

The gene calls are TRBV7-9 and TRBJ1-5; D is unresolved. V lost 1 base, J lost 2 bases, and 12 bases lay in between. CDR3 length: 16 amino acids. Germline V gene sequence: CDR1 SEHNR, CDR2 FQNEAQ (reference sequence). The CDR3: CASSLVTPMGNQPQHF. The CDR3 DNA is TGTGCCAGCAGCTTAGTAACCCCGATGGGCAATCAGCCCCAGCATTTT.

This clone has only a few counts. The chain couples TRBV19 to TRBJ2-7; 8 bases agree with TRBD1. With 3 bases clipped from V and 2 bases from J, the junction kept 9 bases outside the gene matches. Germline CDR1 and CDR2: LNHDA and SQIVND (reference sequence). CDR3 size: 16 residues. The CDR3 here is CASSIRTGSHPYEQYF. The CDR3 nucleotides read TGTGCCAGTAGTATTCGGACAGGGAGTCATCCCTACGAGCAGTACTTC.

V and J are TRBV7-8 and TRBJ1-5; TRBD1 matches 9 bases. The CDR3 loop spans 15 amino acids. Looked up from germline, CDR1 is SGHVS and CDR2 is FQNEAQ. The ends lost 5 bases at V and 1 base at J; junction bases unmatched: 3. This chain's CDR3 is CASSPGQGSNQPQHF. The CDR3 nucleotides read TGTGCCAGCAGCCCGGGACAGGGAAGCAATCAGCCCCAGCATTTT.

The rearrangement uses TRBV15 and TRBJ2-7; D is perhaps TRBD2 (6 bases). Trimming took 10 bases from V and 4 from J, leaving 14 bases between them. The V gene's germline CDR1 is LNHNV and CDR2 YYDKDF (reference sequence). The CDR3 is made up of 12 amino acids. This CDR3 reads CASGNKGYEQYF. CDR3 DNA: TGTGCCAGCGGGAATAAGGGTTACGAGCAGTACTTC.

The chain recombines TRBV5-1 with TRBJ2-1, with 13 bases that match TRBD2. Germline lookup yields CDR1 SGHRS and CDR2 YFSETQ. The CDR3 sequence is 16 residues long. V was pared by 4 bases and J by 4 bases, with 5 bases of the junction left unmatched. CDR3 in amino acids: CASSPTSGRGYNEQFF. The CDR3 coding sequence is TGCGCCAGCAGCCCCACTAGCGGGAGGGGGTACAATGAGCAGTTCTTC. Full variable domain (missing parts from reference TRBV5-1 and TRBJ2-1): KAGVTQTPRYLIKTRGQQVTLSCSPISGHRSVSWYQQTPGQGLQFLFEYFSETQRNKGNFPGRFSGRQFSNSRSEMNVSTLELGDSALYLCASSPTSGRGYNEQFFGPGTRLTVL.

This clone appeared a single time. This chain connects TRBV2 to TRBJ2-7; D is possibly TRBD2 (5 bases). Germline V gene data show CDR1 as SNHLY and CDR2 as FYNNEI. V lost 5 bases to trimming and J lost 5 bases, with 13 bases between them. The CDR3 is made up of 13 amino acids. The CDR3 is CASSPRGGDEQYF. The CDR3 region has the DNA TGTGCCAGCAGTCCCCGGGGTGGGGACGAGCAGTACTTC.

The chain combines TRBV12-2 with TRBJ2-1; the table calls TRBD2, which could not be checked here. TRBV12-2 is termed a pseudogene. The CDR3 is made up of 15 amino acids. This CDR3 is CASRPWRRPHREQFF. The CDR3, as DNA: TGTGCAAGTCGCCCCTGGCGGCGGCCACATCGGGAGCAGTTCTTC.

The genes are TRBV7-9 and TRBJ2-1; TRBD2 matches 15 bases. Germline lookup yields CDR1 SEHNR and CDR2 FQNEAQ (reference sequence). After removal of 5 bases from V and 10 bases from J, the junction contained 9 bases not matched to a gene. This CDR3 contains 16 residues. The CDR3, as DNA: TGTGCCAGCAGCCCCAGGACTAGCGGGAGGGCCCGAGAGCAGTTCTTC. It is translated as CASSPRTSGRAREQFF. The whole variable domain, remainder taken from reference TRBV7-9 and TRBJ2-1, is DTGVSQNPRHKITKRGQNVTFRCDPISEHNRLYWYRQTLGQGPEFLTYFQNEAQLEKSRLLSDRFSAERPKGSFSTLEIQRTEQGDSAMYLCASSPRTSGRAREQFFGPGTRLTVL.

The chain has TRBV4-1 and TRBJ2-7, with D maybe TRBD1 (5 bases). This CDR3 has 19 residues. Germline V gene lookup returns CDR1 MGHRA and CDR2 YSYEKL. V was pared by 0 bases and J by 2 bases, with 23 bases between. The CDR3 protein is CASSQEELLPVTGPYEQYF. CDR3 nucleotides: TGCGCCAGCAGCCAAGAAGAACTCCTTCCAGTTACAGGTCCCTACGAGCAGTACTTC.

The rearrangement joins TRBV7-2 to TRBJ2-1; no reliable D call. This CDR3 contains 14 residues. V lost 6 bases and J lost 0, with 9 bases in between. CDR1 SGHTA and CDR2 FQGNSA come from the germline V gene. The CDR3: CASRRESSYNEQFF. The DNA for the CDR3 is TGTGCCAGCAGGCGCGAAAGCTCCTACAATGAGCAGTTCTTC.

The chain recombines TRBV19 with TRBJ1-5; 10 nucleotides align to TRBD1. Germline CDR1 and CDR2: LNHDA and SQIVND (reference sequence). The V gene end was trimmed by 6 bases and the J gene end by 7 bases; junction bases not matched to a gene: 12. This CDR3 is built from 16 residues. The CDR3 bases are TGTGCCAGTAGGCCCGGCGGGACAGGGGTCGTCCAGCCCCAGCATTTT. Encoded protein: CASRPGGTGVVQPQHF. Based on the CDR3 plus reference TRBV19 and TRBJ1-5, the full variable domain is DGGITQSPKYLFRKEGQNVTLSCEQNLNHDAMYWYRQDPGQGLRLIYYSQIVNDFQKGDIAEGYSVSREKKESFPLTVTSAQKNPTAFYLCASRPGGTGVVQPQHFGDGTRLSIL.

This clone was seen once. The chain employs TRBV4-2 and TRBJ1-5; the D is unclear. From germline, CDR1 is LGHNA and CDR2 YNFKEQ. The CDR3 runs 13 residues. V lost 0 bases to trimming and J lost 7 bases, with 7 bases between them. The CDR3 DNA reads TGTGCCAGCAGCCAAGAAGCCAAACAGCCCCAGCATTTT. Protein product: CASSQEAKQPQHF.

The genes are TRBV6-5 and TRBJ2-7; the D gene could be TRBD1 or TRBD2 (5 bases each). The CDR3 loop spans 12 amino acids. Germline V gene data show CDR1 as MNHEY and CDR2 as SVGAGI. The V gene lost 7 bases and the J gene lost 9 bases, with 16 bases spanning the gap. CDR3 sequence: CASIGDLAGQYF. The CDR3 DNA sequence: TGTGCCAGCATCGGGGACCTGGCGGGGCAGTACTTC.

This clone was observed a single time. The chain employs TRBV3-1 (or the pseudogene TRBV3-2) and TRBJ2-2, with D perhaps assigned TRBD1 or TRBD2 (5 bases each). Germline CDR1 reads LGHDT; CDR2 reads YNNKEL (reference sequence). V gave up 8 bases and J gave up 6 bases, with 19 bases separating them. The length of the CDR3 is 15 residues. Here the CDR3 reads CASGLSRAPSGELFF. In nucleotides, the CDR3 is TGTGCCAGCGGACTGTCCAGGGCTCCCTCCGGGGAGCTGTTTTTT.

The rearrangement uses TRBV6-1 and TRBJ1-1; 7 bases are shared with TRBD1. The germline CDR1 and CDR2 sequences are MNHNS and SASEGT. This CDR3 spans 17 amino acids. The junction had 12 bases not matched to a gene; V was cut back by 1 base and J by 4 bases. In DNA form, the CDR3 reads TGTGCCAGCAGTGAAGACAGGGGTTGGTCCTCTAGCACTGAAGCTTTCTTT. The encoded protein is CASSEDRGWSSSTEAFF.

The V gene is TRBV7-9, the J gene TRBJ2-7; 7 nucleotides line up with TRBD2. From germline, CDR1 is SEHNR and CDR2 FQNEAQ (reference sequence). V lost 5 bases to trimming and J lost 3 bases; unmatched junction nucleotides: 4. This CDR3 comprises 13 residues. The CDR3 nucleotides read TGTGCCAGCAGCGGGGGGGTGAACTACGAGCAGTACTTC. Protein: CASSGGVNYEQYF.

This rearrangement joins TRBV15 to TRBJ2-1, with TRBD1 matching 8 bases. CDR1 and CDR2 from the germline V gene are LNHNV and YYDKDF (reference sequence). With V trimmed by 1 base and J by 9 bases, 8 bases remained unmatched. The CDR3 spans 15 residues. CDR3 sequence: CATSRATGGRGEQFF. DNA for the CDR3: TGTGCCACCAGCAGAGCTACAGGGGGGAGAGGTGAGCAGTTCTTC.

V and J are TRBV28 and TRBJ2-7, with D perhaps TRBD2 (6 bases). This CDR3 comprises 16 residues. The V end lost 5 bases, the J end lost 3 bases, and 20 bases lay between the germline ends. The V gene's germline CDR1 is MDHEN and CDR2 SYDVKM. CDR3 in DNA: TGTGCCAGCAGTGCCCCTCGGGACGTCGGGAGCTACGAGCAGTACTTC. This sequence encodes CASSAPRDVGSYEQYF.

This chain connects TRBV19 to TRBJ1-5; D gene ambiguous. The CDR3 consists of 16 residues. V shed 5 bases and J shed 0 bases, with 14 bases lying between them. Looked up from germline, CDR1 is LNHDA and CDR2 is SQIVND (reference sequence). The CDR3 DNA reads as TGTGCCAGTAGTGGGTACGGATCATATAGCAATCAGCCCCAGCATTTT. Translation gives CASSGYGSYSNQPQHF.

The J gene is TRBJ2-2, the V gene TRBV15; 8 bases are a match to TRBD1. The CDR3 covers 18 residues. With V trimmed by 0 bases and J by 0 bases, 6 bases remained unmatched. Per the germline V gene, CDR1 is LNHNV and CDR2 is YYDKDF (reference sequence). The CDR3 DNA follows: TGTGCCACCAGCAGAGATCCCCGGACAGGGCCGAACACCGGGGAGCTGTTTTTT. This sequence encodes CATSRDPRTGPNTGELFF.

The chain is built from TRBV28 and TRBJ2-1, with D possibly TRBD1 on 6 matching bases. Deletions cut 1 base from V and 2 bases from J, with 9 bases between. CDR1 and CDR2 from the germline V gene are MDHEN and SYDVKM. The CDR3 loop spans 15 amino acids. This CDR3 reads CASSLSQGPYNEQFF. The CDR3 region has the DNA TGTGCCAGCAGTTTATCACAGGGTCCCTACAATGAGCAGTTCTTC.

The V gene is TRBV5-4, the J gene TRBJ2-7; TRBD2 matches at 8 bases. Germline loops: CDR1 SGHNT, CDR2 YYREEE (reference sequence). With V trimmed by 2 bases and J by 5 bases, 6 bases remained unmatched. CDR3 length equals 14 residues. As DNA, the CDR3 is TGTGCCAGCAGCTTAGGGACTAGACGGAACGAGCAGTACTTC. It codes for CASSLGTRRNEQYF.

The chain employs TRBV6-5 and TRBJ2-7, with 8 nucleotides matching TRBD1. CDR1 is MNHEY, CDR2 SVGAGI, per germline. With V trimmed by 6 bases and J by 1 base, 8 bases remained unmatched. This CDR3 region has 15 residues. The CDR3 region is CASSPDRGSSYEQYF. The CDR3 nucleotides read TGTGCCAGCAGCCCAGACAGGGGTAGTTCCTACGAGCAGTACTTC.

This sequence joins TRBV4-1 and TRBJ2-3, with TRBD2 matching 12 bases. The V and J ends lost 1 base and 10 bases, in that order; junction bases with no gene match: 9. This CDR3 region has 16 residues. The germline CDR1 and CDR2 sequences are MGHRA and YSYEKL. CDR3 sequence: CASSQGRASGRVSQYF. Here the CDR3 DNA reads TGCGCCAGCAGCCAAGGTCGGGCTAGCGGGAGGGTTTCGCAGTATTTT.

V usage is TRBV9 and J usage is TRBJ2-1, with D possibly TRBD1 on 5 matching bases. V shed 0 bases and J shed 6 bases, with 7 bases lying between them. Looked up from germline, CDR1 is SGDLS and CDR2 is YYNGEE. This CDR3 has 13 residues. The CDR3 DNA reads as TGTGCCAGCAGCGTAGGGCAGGGCAATGAGCAGTTCTTC. Translated, it gives CASSVGQGNEQFF. Full variable domain (remainder filled in from reference TRBV9 and TRBJ2-1): DSGVTQTPKHLITATGQRVTLRCSPRSGDLSVYWYQQSLDQGLQFLIQYYNGEERAKGNILERFSAQQFPDLHSELNLSSLELGDSALYFCASSVGQGNEQFFGPGTRLTVL.

V and J are TRBV5-6 and TRBJ1-2; 7 nucleotides agree with TRBD1. The CDR3 has 14 amino acids. J gave up 4 bases and V 2 bases, and 5 bases lay outside the gene matches. CDR1 and CDR2 (germline): SGHDT, YYEEEE. CDR3 amino acids: CASSFPGTVYGYTF. The CDR3 DNA follows: TGTGCCAGCAGCTTCCCCGGGACAGTCTATGGCTACACCTTC.

This clone came up a few times. The chain employs TRBV24-1 and TRBJ2-2; 11 bases align to TRBD1. V lost 7 bases to trimming and J lost 4 bases; unmatched junction nucleotides: 1. The CDR3 totals 14 residues. Per germline, CDR1 KGHDR and CDR2 SFDVKD. The CDR3 DNA follows: TGTGCCACCAGAGGACAGGGGGCCACCGGGGAGCTGTTTTTT. This translates into CATRGQGATGELFF.

This sequence joins TRBV28 and TRBJ1-2, with 10 bases fitting TRBD1. The CDR3 contains 13 residues. Trimming took 6 bases from V and 8 from J; bases not matched to a gene: 6. The germline CDR1 and CDR2 sequences are MDHEN and SYDVKM. The CDR3 sequence is CASSDRGRQGYTF. For the CDR3, the DNA is TGTGCCAGCAGCGACAGGGGGCGTCAAGGCTACACCTTC.

CDR3 loop: CASSLRSLIRAGANVLTF. The CDR3 DNA reads TGTGCCAGCAGCTTGAGGTCTTTGATCAGGGCTGGGGCCAACGTCCTGACTTTC. The rearrangement uses TRBV5-8 and TRBJ2-6, with a tentative D call TRBD1 (5 bases). The CDR3 totals 18 residues. CDR1 is SGHTS, CDR2 YDEGEE, per germline. V lost 1 base and J 2 bases, leaving 16 bases between the germline ends. Combining the CDR3 with reference TRBV5-8 and TRBJ2-6 gives the whole variable domain EAGVTQSPTHLIKTRGQQATLRCSPISGHTSVYWYQQALGLGLQFLLWYDEGEERNRGNFPPRFSGRQFPNYSSELNVNALELEDSALYLCASSLRSLIRAGANVLTFGAGSRLTVL.

This clone was seen only a few times. The chain employs TRBV27 and TRBJ1-5; a possible D gene is TRBD1 (6 bases). The germline V gene has CDR1 MNHEY and CDR2 SMNVEV (reference sequence). The CDR3 runs 14 residues. V was pared by 4 bases and J by 4 bases, with 11 bases between. The CDR3 region has the DNA TGTGCCAGCAGTTCCCAGGGGCGGAATCAGCCCCAGCATTTT. Residues: CASSSQGRNQPQHF.

The chain recombines TRBV6-5 with TRBJ2-7; 10 bases align to TRBD1. CDR3 length equals 12 residues. Trimming took 9 bases from V and 3 from J; bases not matched to a gene: 2. Looked up from germline, CDR1 is MNHEY and CDR2 is SVGAGI. CDR3 residues: CASGDRGYEQYF. The CDR3 region has the DNA TGTGCCAGTGGGGACAGGGGCTACGAGCAGTACTTC.